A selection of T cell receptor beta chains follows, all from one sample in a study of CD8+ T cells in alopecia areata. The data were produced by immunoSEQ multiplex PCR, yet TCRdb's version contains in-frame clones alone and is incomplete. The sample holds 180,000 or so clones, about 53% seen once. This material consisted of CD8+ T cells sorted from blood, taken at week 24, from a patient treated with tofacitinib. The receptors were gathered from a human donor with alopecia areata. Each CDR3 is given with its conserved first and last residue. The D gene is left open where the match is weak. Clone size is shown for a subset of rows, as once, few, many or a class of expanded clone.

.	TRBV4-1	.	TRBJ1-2	CASSQGTGYGYTF	TGCGCCAGCAGCCAAGGGACGGGGTATGGCTACACCTTC
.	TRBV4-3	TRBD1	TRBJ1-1	CASSQDVRGLTEAFF	TGCGCCAGCAGCCAAGATGTCAGGGGGCTTACTGAAGCTTTCTTT
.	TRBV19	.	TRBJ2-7	CASSIGRGDYEQYF	TGTGCCAGTAGTATAGGGAGAGGGGACTACGAGCAGTACTTC
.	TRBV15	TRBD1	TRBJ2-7	CATSSLQGDEQYF	TGTGCCACCAGCAGCTTACAGGGGGACGAGCAGTACTTC
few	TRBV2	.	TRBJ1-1	CAAVKDRQLNTEAFF	TGTGCCGCGGTGAAGGACCGACAGCTGAACACTGAAGCTTTCTTT
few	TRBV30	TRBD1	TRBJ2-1	CAWSVGTGDDEQFF	TGTGCCTGGAGTGTAGGGACAGGAGACGATGAGCAGTTCTTC
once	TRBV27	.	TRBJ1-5	CASSLSAGSQPQHF	TGTGCCAGCAGTTTATCGGCGGGTAGTCAGCCCCAGCATTTT
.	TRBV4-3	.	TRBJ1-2	CASSQDSQGNYGYTF	TGCGCCAGCAGCCAAGATTCACAGGGAAACTATGGCTACACCTTC
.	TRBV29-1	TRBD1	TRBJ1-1	CSVFVGGEAFF	TGCAGCGTTTTTGTAGGGGGCGAAGCTTTCTTT
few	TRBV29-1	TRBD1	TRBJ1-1	CSVRTGEYAEAFF	TGCAGCGTTCGGACAGGGGAGTACGCTGAAGCTTTCTTT
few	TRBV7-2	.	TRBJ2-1	CASSLDRGQTNEQFF	TGTGCCAGCAGCTTAGATCGGGGCCAGACCAATGAGCAGTTCTTC
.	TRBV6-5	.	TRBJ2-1	CASSSTPVGYNEQFF	TGTGCCAGCAGTTCGACACCCGTGGGGTACAATGAGCAGTTCTTC
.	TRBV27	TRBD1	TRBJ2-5	CASSLSQGTQETQYF	TGTGCCAGCAGTTTATCACAGGGGACCCAAGAGACCCAGTACTTC
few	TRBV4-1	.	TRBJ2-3	CASSQGSRIDTQYF	TGCGCCAGCAGCCAGGGATCCAGGATAGATACGCAGTATTTT
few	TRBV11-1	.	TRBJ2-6	CASSWNPSSGANVLTF	TGTGCCAGCAGCTGGAATCCTAGCTCTGGGGCCAACGTCCTGACTTTC